These T cell receptor beta chains were read from a single sample in a study of T cell responses to AZD1222 COVID-19 vaccine. Clones were sequenced by immunoSEQ multiplex PCR, and TCRdb holds only the in-frame ones, with some missing. The data show some 96,000 clones, almost 90% seen once. The sample in question was peripheral blood, obtained 28 days after the second AZD1222 dose. The receptors here all came from an adult who received the AZD1222 COVID-19 vaccine. CDR3s include the opening cysteine and the closing phenylalanine or tryptophan. D genes are given only for firm matches. Only part of the rows carry a size: once, few, many, or a class if the clone is expanded.

>TRBV9|-|TRBD1|TRBJ1-2
CASSVSTIQGALYGYTF
TGTGCCAGCAGCGTGTCAACTATACAGGGGGCCCTCTATGGCTACACCTTC
>TRBV5-1|-|TRBD2|TRBJ2-1
CASSFLAGGDREQFF
TGCGCCAGCAGCTTCCTAGCGGGAGGGGACCGTGAGCAGTTCTTC
>TRBV5-1|-|TRBD1|TRBJ1-2
CASSEQGVDYGYTF
TGCGCCAGCAGCGAACAGGGGGTCGACTATGGCTACACCTTC
>TRBV12-3/TRBV12-4|-|-|TRBJ1-1
CASSLTGRLEAFF
TGTGCCAGCAGTTTGACGGGGCGGCTTGAAGCTTTCTTT
>TRBV5-1|-|-|TRBJ2-2
CASSLEGGAGTGELFF
TGCGCCAGCAGCTTGGAGGGGGGCGCTGGCACCGGGGAGCTGTTTTTT
>TRBV7-2|-|TRBD2|TRBJ2-2
CASSLAGGTGELFF
TGTGCCAGCAGCTTAGCGGGGGGGACCGGGGAGCTGTTTTTT
>TRBV5-1|-|TRBD1|TRBJ2-7
CASSRDGQGVYEQYF
TGCGCCAGCAGCCGGGACGGACAGGGGGTCTACGAGCAGTACTTC
>TRBV6-5|-|TRBD1|TRBJ1-5
CASSSTGEGGQPQHF
TGTGCCAGCAGTTCGACAGGGGAGGGCGGTCAGCCCCAGCATTTT
>TRBV28|-|-|TRBJ2-7
CASSLSSRYEQYF
TGTGCCAGCAGTTTGAGTAGTCGTTACGAGCAGTACTTC
>TRBV5-1|-|-|TRBJ2-7
CASSIDVSPLEQYF
TGCGCCAGCAGCATTGACGTCTCTCCGCTCGAGCAGTACTTC
>TRBV18|-|-|TRBJ1-1
CASSPFRQKNTEAFF
TGTGCCAGCTCACCATTCAGGCAGAAGAACACTGAAGCTTTCTTT
>TRBV27|-|-|TRBJ2-7
CASSFIAGEQYF
TGTGCCAGCAGTTTCATCGCGGGGGAGCAGTACTTC
>TRBV11-1|-|-|TRBJ2-7
CASSPPGGFPTEQYF
TGTGCCAGCAGCCCCCCTGGGGGATTTCCTACGGAGCAGTACTTC
>TRBV15|once|-|TRBJ1-4
CATSRGSVGQEKLFF
TGTGCCACCAGCAGAGGATCAGTAGGGCAGGAAAAACTGTTTTTT
>TRBV25-1|-|-|TRBJ1-4
CASSEQVATNEKLFF
TGTGCCAGCAGTGAACAGGTCGCAACTAATGAAAAACTGTTTTTT
>TRBV23-1|few|TRBD1|TRBJ2-7
CARLLTGSGTEQYF
TGCGCCAGGCTGCTGACAGGGTCTGGAACCGAGCAGTACTTC
>TRBV5-1|-|-|TRBJ1-3
CASSLNAPSGNTIYF
TGCGCCAGCAGCTTGAACGCGCCCTCTGGAAACACCATATATTTT
>TRBV28|once|TRBD2|TRBJ2-1
CASSEGLAASGNEQFF
TGTGCCAGCAGCGAGGGACTAGCGGCAAGCGGCAATGAGCAGTTCTTC
>TRBV30|-|-|TRBJ1-5
CAWSVRSDQPQHF
TGTGCCTGGAGTGTTCGGTCAGACCAGCCCCAGCATTTT
>TRBV18|-|TRBD2|TRBJ2-1
CASSPRGLAVYNEQFF
TGTGCCAGCTCACCCAGGGGACTAGCGGTCTACAATGAGCAGTTCTTC
>TRBV25-1|few|TRBD1|TRBJ2-5
CASRDSETQYF
TGTGCCAGCCGGGACAGCGAGACCCAGTACTTC
>TRBV28|-|-|TRBJ2-1
CASRDGFAGASYNEQFF
TGTGCCAGCAGGGACGGGTTTGCGGGCGCGTCCTACAATGAGCAGTTCTTC
>TRBV19|-|-|TRBJ2-6
CASGRGGGGANVLTF
TGTGCCAGCGGAAGGGGGGGCGGTGGGGCCAACGTCCTGACTTTC
>TRBV5-5|-|TRBD1|TRBJ1-3
CASSTDKTGQSSGNTIYF
TGTGCCAGCAGCACAGACAAGACAGGGCAGAGCTCTGGAAACACCATATATTTT
>TRBV6-1|-|-|TRBJ1-5
CASSVEQVRGNQPQHF
TGTGCCAGCAGTGTGGAACAGGTTAGGGGCAATCAGCCCCAGCATTTT
>TRBV27|-|TRBD2|TRBJ2-7
CASSYGTSGSHEQYF
TGTGCCAGCAGTTACGGGACTAGCGGGAGCCACGAGCAGTACTTC
>TRBV28|once|-|TRBJ1-5
CASSLGQTDQPQHF
TGTGCCAGCAGTTTAGGACAGACAGATCAGCCCCAGCATTTT
>TRBV28|-|TRBD1|TRBJ2-3
CASSRRQGRTDTQYF
TGTGCCAGCAGTCGTCGACAGGGTCGCACAGATACGCAGTATTTT
>TRBV5-4|-|TRBD2|TRBJ2-1
CASSLGGTSGNNEQFF
TGTGCCAGCAGCTTGGGGGGGACTAGCGGAAACAATGAGCAGTTCTTC
>TRBV7-9|-|-|TRBJ2-7
CASEPTNQGSEQYF
TGTGCCAGCGAACCAACAAACCAGGGTAGCGAGCAGTACTTC
>TRBV7-9|-|-|TRBJ2-1
CASSFPPGHYNEQFF
TGTGCCAGCAGCTTCCCCCCAGGACACTACAATGAGCAGTTCTTC
>TRBV18|-|TRBD2|TRBJ2-7
CASSPPLAGGTGEQYF
TGTGCCAGCTCACCACCTCTAGCGGGAGGTACGGGCGAGCAGTACTTC
>TRBV6-1|-|TRBD1|TRBJ2-7
CASCGTGVGYEQYF
TGTGCCAGCTGCGGGACAGGGGTAGGCTACGAGCAGTACTTC
>TRBV3-1/TRBV3-2|-|-|TRBJ1-1
CASSHTDSLGVGTEAFF
TGTGCCAGCAGCCATACCGACAGTCTCGGTGTGGGCACTGAAGCTTTCTTT
>TRBV6-5|-|TRBD1|TRBJ1-2
CASSRQGNYGYTF
TGTGCCAGCAGCCGACAGGGTAACTATGGCTACACCTTC
>TRBV4-1|-|-|TRBJ1-6
CASSQEGGSNSPLHF
TGCGCCAGCAGCCAAGAGGGGGGAAGTAATTCACCCCTCCACTTT
>TRBV30|-|-|TRBJ2-6
CAWSIRSSGANVLTF
TGTGCCTGGAGTATTAGGAGCTCTGGGGCCAACGTCCTGACTTTC
>TRBV7-9|-|-|TRBJ1-1
CASSNYVQDVTEAFF
TGTGCCAGCAGCAACTATGTCCAGGACGTCACTGAAGCTTTCTTT
>TRBV11-2|-|-|TRBJ2-7
CASSSPQLWEQYF
TGTGCCAGCAGCTCCCCACAACTCTGGGAGCAGTACTTC
>TRBV5-4|-|-|TRBJ1-5
CASSSDTNSNQPQHF
TGTGCCAGCAGCTCCGATACGAATAGCAATCAGCCCCAGCATTTT
>TRBV6-5|-|-|TRBJ2-7
CASRRGTTGEEQYF
TGTGCCAGCAGGAGGGGGACTACAGGGGAGGAGCAGTACTTC
>TRBV6-6|-|TRBD2|TRBJ2-3
CASSYSRTSLDTQYF
TGTGCCAGCAGTTACTCGAGGACTAGTTTAGATACGCAGTATTTT
>TRBV3-1/TRBV3-2|-|-|TRBJ2-7
CASSLSWVDEQYF
TGTGCCAGCAGCCTCAGTTGGGTCGACGAGCAGTACTTC
>TRBV5-6|few|-|TRBJ2-2
CASRDTGTGELFF
TGTGCCAGCAGAGATACAGGGACCGGGGAGCTGTTTTTT
>TRBV7-9|-|TRBD1|TRBJ2-6
CASNPRSQGPHGANVLTF
TGTGCCAGCAACCCTAGGTCACAGGGGCCGCATGGGGCCAACGTCCTGACTTTC
>TRBV4-2|-|-|TRBJ2-3
CASSQGDPSADTQYF
TGTGCCAGCAGCCAGGGGGATCCTAGCGCAGATACGCAGTATTTT
>TRBV10-3|-|-|TRBJ2-1
CAISDPLGNEQFF
TGTGCCATCAGTGATCCGCTTGGGAATGAGCAGTTCTTC
>TRBV5-4|-|TRBD1|TRBJ1-6
CATHTGAGGIYSPLHF
TGTGCCACTCATACTGGGGCAGGGGGCATATATTCACCCCTCCACTTT
>TRBV19|-|-|TRBJ2-7
CASSSSGRMNEQYF
TGTGCCAGTAGTAGTTCAGGGAGGATGAACGAGCAGTACTTC